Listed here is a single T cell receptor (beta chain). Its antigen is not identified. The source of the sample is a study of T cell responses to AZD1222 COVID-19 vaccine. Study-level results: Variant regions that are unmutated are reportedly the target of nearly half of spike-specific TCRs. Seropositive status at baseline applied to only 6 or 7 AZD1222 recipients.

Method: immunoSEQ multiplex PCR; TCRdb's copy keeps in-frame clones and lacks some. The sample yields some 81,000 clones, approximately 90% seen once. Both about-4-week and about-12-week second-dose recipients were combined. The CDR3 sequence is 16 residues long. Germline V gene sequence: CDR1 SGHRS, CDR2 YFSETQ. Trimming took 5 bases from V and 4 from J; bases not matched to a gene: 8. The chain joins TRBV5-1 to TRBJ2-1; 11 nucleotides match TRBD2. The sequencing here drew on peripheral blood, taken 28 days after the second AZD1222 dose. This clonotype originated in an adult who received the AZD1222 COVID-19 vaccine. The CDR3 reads CASSLTGLAEYNEQFF. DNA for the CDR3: TGCGCCAGCAGTTTAACGGGACTAGCGGAATACAATGAGCAGTTCTTC.